The sequence of this T cell receptor (beta chain) was determined in a study of shared clonotypes between healthy human individuals. Of note for this clone: Its matching antigen is unknown.

General study findings and limits: Generally, naive subsets came out with larger estimated richness than memory subsets.

CDR1 is SGHTA and CDR2 is FQGTGA in the germline V gene. The CDR3 length is 14 residues. The V end was cut by 3 bases, the J end by 5 bases, with 10 bases between. Assay used: immunoSEQ multiplex PCR; TCRdb lists only in-frame clones, some missing. The sample includes 1 million to 1.3 million clones, around 78% of them seen just once. Sample: memory CD4+ T cells from PBMCs. Documented subset: CD45RA-negative fraction. The V gene is TRBV7-3, the J gene TRBJ2-2; perhaps D is TRBD1 or TRBD2 (5 bases each). The clonotype originates from a man aged 18 to 29 in good health. Some clones in this sample may be carry-over from other donors' samples. The CDR3 DNA follows: TGTGCCAGCAGCTTCTTCGGGACGACCGGGGAGCTGTTTTTT. Translating gives CASSFFGTTGELFF.